A single sample gave rise to the 30 T cell receptor beta chains below, sequenced in a study of cytomegalovirus exposure and HLA in healthy donors. The PCR had 60 Vbeta and 13 Jbeta primers. Profiled with immunoSEQ multiplex PCR; TCRdb holds only in-frame clones, not every one. The listing contains 40,000 or so clones. Sequenced material: PBMCs. All receptors derive from a male donor in good health and CMV-seronegative.

The chain joins TRBV5-8 to TRBJ1-2, with D possibly TRBD1 on 5 matching bases. V lost 10 bases, J lost 3 bases, and 13 bases lay in between. The CDR3 spans 12 residues. Germline-derived CDR1 and CDR2 are SGHTS and YDEGEE. The chain's CDR3 is CAGMGPYYGYTF. The CDR3 nucleotides read TGTGCCGGTATGGGGCCTTACTATGGCTACACCTTC. Full variable domain (rest looked up from reference TRBV5-8 and TRBJ1-2): EAGVTQSPTHLIKTRGQQATLRCSPISGHTSVYWYQQALGLGLQFLLWYDEGEERNRGNFPPRFSGRQFPNYSSELNVNALELEDSALYLCAGMGPYYGYTFGSGTRLTVV.

V and J are TRBV6-4 and TRBJ2-3, with no clear D. This CDR3 has 14 amino acids. The germline V gene has CDR1 MRHNA and CDR2 SNTAGT. Trimming took off 0 bases at V and 2 bases at J, with 6 bases between the two ends. The chain's CDR3 is CASSDSSATDTQYF. The CDR3 DNA reads as TGTGCCAGCAGTGACTCTAGTGCCACAGATACGCAGTATTTT.

The J gene is TRBJ1-1, the V gene TRBV5-6; 11 bases line up with TRBD1. The CDR3 sequence is 14 residues long. V dropped 4 bases and J dropped 11; count of bases not matched to a gene: 10. The germline V gene encodes CDR1 SGHDT and CDR2 YYEEEE. The CDR3 loop reads CASSLGQGAGWAFF. For the CDR3, the DNA is TGTGCCAGCAGCCTAGGACAGGGGGCGGGCTGGGCTTTCTTT.

The rearrangement uses TRBV28 and TRBJ2-1, with TRBD2 identical over 9 bases. Trimming took 6 bases from V and 5 from J; bases not matched to a gene: 11. Germline V gene lookup returns CDR1 MDHEN and CDR2 SYDVKM. The CDR3 loop spans 16 amino acids. As DNA, the CDR3 is TGTGCCAGCAGATATAGCGGGGGTCCAGGGGACAATGAGCAGTTCTTC. Amino acid sequence: CASRYSGGPGDNEQFF.

The rearrangement links TRBV4-1 to TRBJ1-2; no reliable D call. The germline V gene has CDR1 MGHRA and CDR2 YSYEKL. V shed 0 bases and J shed 4 bases, with 9 bases lying between them. This CDR3 is built from 14 residues. In DNA form, the CDR3 reads TGCGCCAGCAGCCAAGATGGCCGGGTCTATGGCTACACCTTC. This translates into CASSQDGRVYGYTF.

The J gene is TRBJ1-5, the V gene TRBV19; 7 bases agree with TRBD1. This CDR3 region has 16 residues. The germline V gene has CDR1 LNHDA and CDR2 SQIVND (reference sequence). Trimming removed 3 bases from V and 4 bases from J; junction bases left unmatched: 9. This CDR3 is CASSIRQGLGNQPQHF. The CDR3, as DNA: TGTGCCAGTAGTATCCGACAGGGTTTAGGGAATCAGCCCCAGCATTTT.

The chain joins TRBV9 to TRBJ1-5, with no clear D. CDR3 length equals 15 residues. CDR1 and CDR2 from the germline V gene are SGDLS and YYNGEE. V was trimmed by 1 base and J by 0 bases, leaving 8 bases between them. Here the CDR3 DNA reads TGTGCCAGCAGCGTACATCCAGATAGCAATCAGCCCCAGCATTTT. It specifies CASSVHPDSNQPQHF.

This chain joins TRBV2 and TRBJ1-2, with D uncertain. Germline V lookup: CDR1 SNHLY, CDR2 FYNNEI. The V gene lost 4 bases and the J gene lost 6 bases, with 12 bases spanning the gap. This CDR3 spans 13 amino acids. The CDR3 is CASSARLLNGYTF. CDR3 nucleotide sequence: TGTGCCAGCAGTGCTAGGCTGCTCAATGGCTACACCTTC.

This clone ranks as medium-sized in terms of frequency. The rearrangement uses TRBV6-4 and TRBJ2-1; unclear D gene. V shed 2 bases and J shed 0 bases, with 8 bases lying between them. The germline V gene has CDR1 MRHNA and CDR2 SNTAGT. The CDR3 is 15 amino acids. The CDR3 protein is CASSDQVGSYNEQFF. CDR3 bases: TGTGCCAGCAGTGACCAGGTGGGCTCCTACAATGAGCAGTTCTTC.

The rearrangement uses TRBV5-1 and TRBJ1-1; 8 bases match TRBD1. CDR3 length equals 15 residues. The germline V gene has CDR1 SGHRS and CDR2 YFSETQ. The V segment lost 6 bases and the J segment 2 bases; nucleotides outside the gene matches: 9. CDR3 DNA sequence: TGCGCCAGCAAGGGACAGGTCGGTGCTAACACTGAAGCTTTCTTT. This sequence encodes CASKGQVGANTEAFF.

The genes are TRBV27 and TRBJ1-3; TRBD1 matches at 9 bases. This CDR3 spans 15 amino acids. J gave up 5 bases and V 3 bases, and 5 bases lay outside the gene matches. Germline V lookup: CDR1 MNHEY, CDR2 SMNVEV (reference sequence). CDR3 loop: CASSFRQGGRNTIYF. The CDR3 DNA follows: TGTGCCAGCAGTTTCCGACAGGGGGGACGAAACACCATATATTTT.

The chain combines TRBV4-1 with TRBJ1-5; the match to TRBD1 covers 8 bases. The V gene end was trimmed by 5 bases and the J gene end by 7 bases; junction bases not matched to a gene: 10. This CDR3 comprises 15 residues. The germline V gene has CDR1 MGHRA and CDR2 YSYEKL. The CDR3 reads CASSARTGLGQPQHF. The CDR3 DNA follows: TGCGCCAGCAGCGCTAGGACAGGGCTGGGCCAGCCCCAGCATTTT.

The rearrangement uses TRBV5-4 and TRBJ2-5, with 7 bases identical to TRBD1. Per the germline V gene, CDR1 is SGHNT and CDR2 is YYREEE (reference sequence). The ends lost 7 bases at V and 2 bases at J; junction bases unmatched: 8. The CDR3 spans 14 residues. For the CDR3, the DNA is TGTGCCAGCCGCCTGACAGGGCAGCAAGAGACCCAGTACTTC. Translating it yields CASRLTGQQETQYF.

V gene TRBV10-1 combines with J gene TRBJ1-2; D gene uncertain. Deletions cut 0 bases from V and 8 bases from J, with 10 bases between. This CDR3 is 13 amino acids long. Germline loops: CDR1 WNHNN, CDR2 SYGVQD (reference sequence). This CDR3 reads CASSESYRGGYTF. DNA for the CDR3: TGCGCCAGCAGTGAGTCGTATCGAGGAGGCTACACCTTC.

In DNA, the CDR3 is TGCGCCAGCAGTGATCAAGAGGTATTTTCTGGAAACACCATATATTTT. Protein product: CASSDQEVFSGNTIYF. This sequence joins TRBV10-1 and TRBJ1-3; D is ambiguous. The CDR3 is 16 amino acids. Trimming left V 3 bases short and J 1 base short, with 13 bases between. Per the germline V gene, CDR1 is WNHNN and CDR2 is SYGVQD (reference sequence).

V and J are TRBV4-2 and TRBJ2-7, with D perhaps TRBD2 (5 bases). Trimming removed 5 bases at V and 4 bases at J, with 18 bases between. The CDR3 is made up of 15 amino acids. Germline V CDR1 and CDR2: LGHNA, YNFKEQ. CDR3 DNA sequence: TGTGCCAGCAGCTCACTAGACCCCGGCCGGTACGAGCAGTACTTC. This gives the protein CASSSLDPGRYEQYF.

This chain links TRBV19 with TRBJ2-2; possibly TRBD1 for D (5 bases). The germline V gene encodes CDR1 LNHDA and CDR2 SQIVND (reference sequence). Trimming removed 5 bases from V and 0 bases from J, with 10 bases in between. The CDR3 consists of 15 residues. The CDR3 here is CASSGRQPNTGELFF. The CDR3 bases are TGTGCCAGTAGTGGAAGACAGCCGAACACCGGGGAGCTGTTTTTT.

The J gene is TRBJ2-2, the V gene TRBV5-1; 7 bases match TRBD1. Trimming removed 0 bases from V and 5 bases from J; junction bases left unmatched: 7. Per the germline V gene, CDR1 is SGHRS and CDR2 is YFSETQ. This CDR3 is built from 16 residues. The CDR3 bases are TGCGCCAGCAGCTTGGCGGTGACAGGGTGGACCGGGGAGCTGTTTTTT. Its translation: CASSLAVTGWTGELFF. Using reference TRBV5-1 and TRBJ2-2 for the parts outside the CDR3, the full variable domain is KAGVTQTPRYLIKTRGQQVTLSCSPISGHRSVSWYQQTPGQGLQFLFEYFSETQRNKGNFPGRFSGRQFSNSRSEMNVSTLELGDSALYLCASSLAVTGWTGELFFGEGSRLTVL.

The chain couples TRBV25-1 to TRBJ2-3; 9 bases are a match to TRBD1. The CDR3 is 15 amino acids. Germline CDR1 reads MGHDK; CDR2 reads SYGVNS. Trimming removed 3 bases from V and 5 bases from J; junction bases left unmatched: 6. The CDR3 DNA follows: TGTGCCAGCAGTGAGCCGGGACAGGGAATAGATACGCAGTATTTT. Its protein is CASSEPGQGIDTQYF.

The chain has TRBV7-2 and TRBJ1-1; 7 nucleotides align to TRBD1. CDR3 size: 15 residues. Germline lookup yields CDR1 SGHTA and CDR2 FQGNSA. The junction had 3 bases not matched to a gene; V was cut back by 1 base and J by 1 base. DNA for the CDR3: TGTGCCAGCAGCTTAGTAGGGACAGCGAACACTGAAGCTTTCTTT. This encodes CASSLVGTANTEAFF.

The genes are TRBV7-2 and TRBJ1-2; 8 bases align to TRBD1. V dropped 5 bases and J dropped 4; count of bases not matched to a gene: 6. Germline assignment: CDR1 SGHTA and CDR2 FQGNSA. The CDR3 contains 14 residues. The CDR3 coding sequence is TGTGCCAGCAGCAGACCGGACAGGGTCTATGGCTACACCTTC. It translates to CASSRPDRVYGYTF. Drawing the rest from reference TRBV7-2 and TRBJ1-2, the complete variable domain is GAGVSQSPSNKVTEKGKDVELRCDPISGHTALYWYRQSLGQGLEFLIYFQGNSAPDKSGLPSDRFSAERTGGSVSTLTIQRTQQEDSAVYLCASSRPDRVYGYTFGSGTRLTVV.

The rearrangement joins TRBV6-5 to TRBJ1-2; D might be TRBD1 (6 bases). From germline, CDR1 is MNHEY and CDR2 SVGAGI. Trimming cost V 4 bases and J 7 bases, with 13 bases left between them. The CDR3 runs 13 residues. The CDR3 spells CASSSDRTLGYTF. The CDR3 nucleotides read TGTGCCAGCAGTTCTGACAGGACTCTTGGCTACACCTTC.

This chain joins TRBV7-6 and TRBJ2-3, with D perhaps TRBD2 (6 bases). Deletions cut 1 base from V and 4 bases from J, with 21 bases between. The CDR3 loop spans 18 amino acids. In germline, CDR1 is SGHVS, CDR2 FNYEAQ. As DNA, the CDR3 is TGTGCCAGCAGCTTAGTGGGGCGGGGCCCTGCGCCCGCAGATACGCAGTATTTT. Translated, it gives CASSLVGRGPAPADTQYF. The entire variable domain, with the rest obtained from reference TRBV7-6 and TRBJ2-3, is as follows: GAGVSQSPRYKVTKRGQDVALRCDPISGHVSLYWYRQALGQGPEFLTYFNYEAQQDKSGLPNDRFSAERPEGSISTLTIQRTEQRDSAMYRCASSLVGRGPAPADTQYFGPGTRLTVL.

The rearrangement joins TRBV5-1 to TRBJ1-3; 9 bases align to TRBD1. The CDR3 consists of 16 residues. The V gene's germline CDR1 is SGHRS and CDR2 YFSETQ. Unmatched junction bases numbered 8, after V lost 5 bases and J lost 2 bases. The CDR3 nucleotides are TGCGCCAGCAGGGAGATCACAGGGGGCCCTGGAAACACCATATATTTT. This codes for CASREITGGPGNTIYF.

This sequence joins TRBV6-4 and TRBJ1-1; possibly TRBD1 for D (6 bases). V shed 3 bases and J shed 1 base, with 6 bases lying between them. The CDR3 totals 13 residues. The germline V gene has CDR1 MRHNA and CDR2 SNTAGT. CDR3 amino acids: CASSEGGNTEAFF. DNA for the CDR3: TGTGCCAGCAGTGAAGGGGGGAACACTGAAGCTTTCTTT.

V is TRBV25-1 and J is TRBJ2-1; the D gene is possibly TRBD2 (6 bases). Germline values: CDR1 MGHDK, CDR2 SYGVNS. Trimming removed 8 bases at V and 3 bases at J, with 14 bases between. CDR3 length equals 14 residues. CDR3 protein: CASSSGVVYNEQFF. CDR3 sequence (DNA): TGTGCCAGCTCTTCGGGGGTGGTCTACAATGAGCAGTTCTTC.

This chain uses TRBV13 with TRBJ2-7, with 9 positions matching TRBD1. The trim removed 1 base at V and 4 bases at J, leaving 5 bases unmatched. The germline CDR1 and CDR2 sequences are PRHDT and FYEKMQ (reference sequence). There are 15 residues in the CDR3. CDR3 sequence reads: CASSLEGQGRYEQYF. The CDR3 bases are TGTGCCAGCAGCTTAGAGGGACAGGGTCGGTACGAGCAGTACTTC.

The rearrangement uses TRBV28 and TRBJ1-2, with 7 nucleotides matching TRBD1. The junction had 3 bases not matched to a gene; V was cut back by 2 bases and J by 3 bases. The germline V gene encodes CDR1 MDHEN and CDR2 SYDVKM. CDR3 size: 14 residues. The CDR3 DNA is TGTGCCAGCAGTTTACTAGGGGGCTACTATGGCTACACCTTC. Its protein product is CASSLLGGYYGYTF.

V and J are TRBV19 and TRBJ2-7; 10 bases agree with TRBD1. Looked up from germline, CDR1 is LNHDA and CDR2 is SQIVND (reference sequence). J gave up 1 base and V 1 base, and 7 bases lay outside the gene matches. The CDR3 sequence is 17 residues long. DNA of the CDR3: TGTGCCAGTAGTATAGCTTCTCCGGGACAGGGGTCCTACGAGCAGTACTTC. Residues: CASSIASPGQGSYEQYF.

The CDR3 loop reads CASRYPGQGFSNQPQHF. CDR3 in DNA: TGTGCCAGCAGATACCCGGGACAGGGGTTTAGCAATCAGCCCCAGCATTTT. The chain joins TRBV5-5 to TRBJ1-5, with TRBD1 matching over 10 bases. With 5 bases clipped from V and 0 bases from J, the junction kept 8 bases outside the gene matches. The CDR3 is 17 amino acids. The germline V gene has CDR1 SGHKS and CDR2 YYEKEE (reference sequence).